A selection of T cell receptor beta chains follows, all from one sample in a study of blood T cell repertoires in COVID-19. Only in-frame clones appear in the TCRdb table, and some are missing; sequencing was by immunoSEQ multiplex PCR. The repertoire holds 150,000 to 190,000 clones, with more than 65% as singletons. The sample was peripheral blood. The receptors shown here come from a woman in her fifties or sixties with acute or convalescent COVID-19. The CDR3 runs from the conserved cysteine through the conserved F or W. D genes are given only for firm matches. For some rows the clone size is stated as once, few or many, or as a class when expanded; others skip it.

DNA: TGTGCCAGTAGACCCCGGGACAGGGGGCCCAGCGTTCAGCCCCAGCATTTT; CDR3: CASRPRDRGPSVQPQHF; size: few; V: TRBV19; J: TRBJ1-5; D: TRBD1
DNA: TGTGCCAGCAGCTCCTTGCGAATTGGCGAGCAGTACTTC; CDR3: CASSSLRIGEQYF; size: -; V: TRBV7-2; J: TRBJ2-7; D: -
DNA: TGTGCCATCAGTGAGTCGGACAGGGTAGAGGGCTACACCTTC; CDR3: CAISESDRVEGYTF; size: -; V: TRBV10-3; J: TRBJ1-2; D: TRBD1
DNA: TGTGCCAGTAGTATCGCTAGCGGGAGAGGGGAGGAGACCCAGTACTTC; CDR3: CASSIASGRGEETQYF; size: -; V: TRBV19; J: TRBJ2-5; D: TRBD2
DNA: TGTGCCAGCGGCGGGACAGAAGGGAAATTGGTAACTAATGAAAAACTGTTTTTT; CDR3: CASGGTEGKLVTNEKLFF; size: -; V: TRBV2; J: TRBJ1-4; D: TRBD1
DNA: TGTGCCAGCAGCCAGATTCTCAGGGGCTACACCTTC; CDR3: CASSQILRGYTF; size: -; V: TRBV3-1/TRBV3-2; J: TRBJ1-2; D: -
DNA: TGTGCCACCAGTGACTCCGGACTAGCGTCTAGCACAGATACGCAGTATTTT; CDR3: CATSDSGLASSTDTQYF; size: -; V: TRBV24-1; J: TRBJ2-3; D: TRBD2
DNA: TGTGCTAAGAAGCCCCGTCTCTCGAACACCGGGGAGCTGTTTTTT; CDR3: CAKKPRLSNTGELFF; size: -; V: TRBV2; J: TRBJ2-2; D: -
DNA: TGCGCCAGCAGCCAAGATCTAATCAGGGGGCCTTCTGGAAACACCATATATTTT; CDR3: CASSQDLIRGPSGNTIYF; size: -; V: TRBV4-3; J: TRBJ1-3; D: TRBD1
DNA: TGTGCCAGCTCACCACCCGGCAGGCCCAGGGGCACAGATACGCAGTATTTT; CDR3: CASSPPGRPRGTDTQYF; size: -; V: TRBV18; J: TRBJ2-3; D: -
DNA: TGTGCCAGCAGCCTAGAGGGGACTAGCGGGACCTACGAGCAGTACTTC; CDR3: CASSLEGTSGTYEQYF; size: -; V: TRBV7-3; J: TRBJ2-7; D: TRBD2